The rows below give T cell receptor beta chains drawn from one sample of a study of technical replicates of blood from several donors. Using immunoSEQ multiplex PCR, the repertoire was profiled, and TCRdb retains in-frame clones only, with some absent. The table has 80,000 or so clones, roughly 94% seen once. Sequenced: T cells isolated from PBMCs. All receptors derive from a human donor in good health. CDR3s include the opening cysteine and the closing phenylalanine or tryptophan. The order of the fields is J gene, V gene, CDR3 protein.

TRBJ1-2 TRBV7-9 CASSRGEQGGSYGYTF
TRBJ2-3 TRBV28 CASSPGLFTDTQYF
TRBJ1-4 TRBV4-2 CASSQAGTGAEKLFF
TRBJ2-7 TRBV4-1 CASSQGSGRSYEQYF
TRBJ1-1 TRBV6-5 CASSYPGTPEAFF
TRBJ1-1 TRBV7-2 CASSQIGTEAFF
TRBJ2-2 TRBV29-1 CSVGDRETTGELFF
TRBJ1-4 TRBV6-1 CASSEPRGTGEKLFF
TRBJ1-2 TRBV7-9 CASSSWTGEGYGYTF
TRBJ2-1 TRBV11-3 CASSLDSDEQFF
TRBJ1-2 TRBV5-5 CASSVSTGRSNYGYTF
TRBJ2-7 TRBV7-9 CASSPGREVPYEQYF
TRBJ2-2 TRBV11-3 CASSTRTGEDTGELFF
TRBJ2-5 TRBV7-9 CASSLVADREETQYF
TRBJ1-5 TRBV19 CASSTGTHSNQPQHF
TRBJ1-2 TRBV19 CASSISRDYGYTF
TRBJ1-2 TRBV18 CASSPAGAGYGYTF
TRBJ2-7 TRBV5-4 CASSVPGQMAYEQYF
TRBJ1-3 TRBV7-6 CASTSSGNTIYF
TRBJ2-1 TRBV30 CAWSVEEYNEQFF
TRBJ1-4 TRBV5-4 CASSSGQRNEKLFF
TRBJ2-7 TRBV6-4 CASGRDRGSEQYF
TRBJ2-5 TRBV11-2 CASSLILGLGETQYF
TRBJ1-4 TRBV5-1 CASSLAPGTFATNEKLFF
TRBJ2-7 TRBV29-1 CSVEPSGTSYEQYF
TRBJ2-6 TRBV2 CASSVAGSGANVLTF
TRBJ1-2 TRBV5-4 CASSLAGGFGYTF
TRBJ1-1 TRBV7-2 CASSVTIGQGAIGNTEAFF
TRBJ1-2 TRBV6-1 CASSERAGGYTF
TRBJ2-5 TRBV7-6 CASSLRGRETQYF
TRBJ1-1 TRBV2 CASSAGGLNTEAFF
TRBJ1-1 TRBV9 CASSVTGGNEAFF
TRBJ1-1 TRBV19 CASRDRRGTQPPEAFF
TRBJ1-2 TRBV19 CASSIVGQGARYGYTF
TRBJ2-1 TRBV2 CASRDGQRGFF
TRBJ2-2 TRBV5-1 CASQEGAANTGELFF
TRBJ2-1 TRBV4-1 CASSHLQSNEQFF
TRBJ2-7 TRBV4-3 CASSLGTGASYEQYF
TRBJ1-2 TRBV30 CAWSPGAYGYTF
TRBJ1-1 TRBV4-2 CASSQPDRGTEAFF
TRBJ1-2 TRBV5-6 CASSLEWTGNYGYTF
TRBJ2-7 TRBV11-1 CASSLPREASHEQYF
TRBJ1-1 TRBV19 CATGGQLNTEAFF
TRBJ2-3 TRBV19 CASSGQSTDTQYF
TRBJ2-1 TRBV28 CASSLAGQGRNEQFF
TRBJ2-5 TRBV10-2 CATLGGAYRPQETQYF
TRBJ1-1 TRBV7-9 CANANGEMNTEAFF
TRBJ1-1 TRBV20-1 CSAQNTEAFF
TRBJ1-5 TRBV4-1 CASSWTEPNQPQHF